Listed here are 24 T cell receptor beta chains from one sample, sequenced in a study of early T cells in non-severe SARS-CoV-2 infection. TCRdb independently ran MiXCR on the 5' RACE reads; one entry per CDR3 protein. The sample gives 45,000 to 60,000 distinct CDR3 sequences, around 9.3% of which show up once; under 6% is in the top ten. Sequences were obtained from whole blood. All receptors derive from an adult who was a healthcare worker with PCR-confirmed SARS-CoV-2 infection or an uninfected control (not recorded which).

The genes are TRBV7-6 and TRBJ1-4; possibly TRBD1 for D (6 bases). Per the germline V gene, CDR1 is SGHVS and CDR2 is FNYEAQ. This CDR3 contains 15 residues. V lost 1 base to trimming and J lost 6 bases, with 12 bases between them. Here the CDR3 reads CASSLEQGYYEKLFF. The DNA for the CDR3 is TGTGCCAGCAGCTTAGAGCAGGGGTACTATGAAAAACTGTTTTTT. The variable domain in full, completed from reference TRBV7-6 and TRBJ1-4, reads GAGVSQSPRYKVTKRGQDVALRCDPISGHVSLYWYRQALGQGPEFLTYFNYEAQQDKSGLPNDRFSAERPEGSISTLTIQRTEQRDSAMYRCASSLEQGYYEKLFFGSGTQLSVL.

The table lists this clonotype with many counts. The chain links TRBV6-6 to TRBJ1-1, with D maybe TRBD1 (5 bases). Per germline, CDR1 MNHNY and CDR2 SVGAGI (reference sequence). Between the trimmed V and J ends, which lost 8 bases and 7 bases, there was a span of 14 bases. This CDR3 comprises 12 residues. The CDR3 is CASELTGGEAFF. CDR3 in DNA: TGTGCCAGCGAACTGACCGGGGGTGAAGCTTTCTTT.

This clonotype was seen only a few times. CDR3 bases: TGTGCCAGCTCGATTTCTATTTCGGACTACAATGAGCAGTTCTTC. Translating it yields CASSISISDYNEQFF. This rearrangement joins TRBV18 to TRBJ2-1; D is uncertain. The V end lost 6 bases, the J end lost 3 bases, and 15 bases lay between the germline ends. The CDR3 contains 15 residues. Germline CDR1 and CDR2: KGHSH and LQKENI.

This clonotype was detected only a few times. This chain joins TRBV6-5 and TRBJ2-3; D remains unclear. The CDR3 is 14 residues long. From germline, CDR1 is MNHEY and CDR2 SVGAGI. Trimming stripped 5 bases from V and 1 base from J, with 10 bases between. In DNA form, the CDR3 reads TGTGCCAGCAGTAAAGAAAGGGGCACAGATACGCAGTATTTT. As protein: CASSKERGTDTQYF.

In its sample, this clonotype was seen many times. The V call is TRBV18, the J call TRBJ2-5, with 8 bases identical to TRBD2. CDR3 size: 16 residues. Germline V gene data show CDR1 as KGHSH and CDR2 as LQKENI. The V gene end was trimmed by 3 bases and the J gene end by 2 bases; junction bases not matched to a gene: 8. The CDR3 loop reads CASSPKRAGVQETQYF. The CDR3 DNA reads TGTGCCAGCTCACCTAAGAGAGCGGGGGTACAAGAGACCCAGTACTTC.

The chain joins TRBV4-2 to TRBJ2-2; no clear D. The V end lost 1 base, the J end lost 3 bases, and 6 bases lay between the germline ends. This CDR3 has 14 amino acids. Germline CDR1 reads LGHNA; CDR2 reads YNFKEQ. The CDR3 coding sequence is TGTGCCAGCAGCCAAGGACGAGACACCGGGGAGCTGTTTTTT. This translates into CASSQGRDTGELFF.

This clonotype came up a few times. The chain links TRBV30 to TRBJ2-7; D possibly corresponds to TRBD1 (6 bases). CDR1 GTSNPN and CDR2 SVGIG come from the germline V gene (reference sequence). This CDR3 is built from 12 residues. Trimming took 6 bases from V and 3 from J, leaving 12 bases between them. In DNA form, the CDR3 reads TGTGCCTGCCAAACAGGGAACTACGAGCAGTACTTC. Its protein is CACQTGNYEQYF.

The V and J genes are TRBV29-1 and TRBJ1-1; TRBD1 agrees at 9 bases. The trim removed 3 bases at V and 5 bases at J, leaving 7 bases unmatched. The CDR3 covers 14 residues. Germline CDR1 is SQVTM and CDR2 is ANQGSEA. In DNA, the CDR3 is TGCAGCGTTGAGAGGGGACAGGGCTGGACTGAAGCTTTCTTT. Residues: CSVERGQGWTEAFF.

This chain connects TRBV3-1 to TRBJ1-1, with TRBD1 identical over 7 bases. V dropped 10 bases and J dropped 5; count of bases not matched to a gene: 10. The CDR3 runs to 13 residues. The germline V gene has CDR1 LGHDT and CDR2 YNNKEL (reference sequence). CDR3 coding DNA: TGTGCCACCTCTGAGACAGGGAGGACTGAAGCTTTCTTT. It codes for CATSETGRTEAFF.

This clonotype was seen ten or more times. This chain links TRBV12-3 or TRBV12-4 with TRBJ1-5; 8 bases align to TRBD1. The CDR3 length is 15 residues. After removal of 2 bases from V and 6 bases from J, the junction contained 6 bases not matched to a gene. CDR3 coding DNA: TGTGCCAGCAGTTTAATGCAGGGGGCTAGTCAGCCCCAGCATTTT. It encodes CASSLMQGASQPQHF.

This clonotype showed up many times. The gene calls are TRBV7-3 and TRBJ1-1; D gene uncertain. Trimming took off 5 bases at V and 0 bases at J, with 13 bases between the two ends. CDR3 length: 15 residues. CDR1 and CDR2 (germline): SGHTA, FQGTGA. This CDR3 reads CASSPPTPVNTEAFF. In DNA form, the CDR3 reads TGTGCCAGCAGCCCCCCCACGCCAGTGAACACTGAAGCTTTCTTT.

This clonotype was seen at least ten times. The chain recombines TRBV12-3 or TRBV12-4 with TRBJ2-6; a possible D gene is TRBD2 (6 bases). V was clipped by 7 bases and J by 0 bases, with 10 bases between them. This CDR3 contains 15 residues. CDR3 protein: CASTPGGSGANVLTF. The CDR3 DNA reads TGTGCCAGCACCCCCGGGGGCTCTGGGGCCAACGTCCTGACTTTC.

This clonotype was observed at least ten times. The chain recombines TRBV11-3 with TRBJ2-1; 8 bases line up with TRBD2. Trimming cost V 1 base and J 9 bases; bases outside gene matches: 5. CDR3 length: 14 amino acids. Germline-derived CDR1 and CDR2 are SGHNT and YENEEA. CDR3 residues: CASSLGREASEQFF. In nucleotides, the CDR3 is TGTGCCAGCAGCTTAGGGCGGGAGGCGAGTGAGCAGTTCTTC.

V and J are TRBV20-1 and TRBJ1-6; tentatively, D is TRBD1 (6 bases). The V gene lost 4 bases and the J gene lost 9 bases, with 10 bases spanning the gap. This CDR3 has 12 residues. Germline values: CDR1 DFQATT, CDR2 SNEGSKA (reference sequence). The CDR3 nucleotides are TGCAGTGCTAAACAGGGTACTTCACCCCTCCACTTT. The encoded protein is CSAKQGTSPLHF.

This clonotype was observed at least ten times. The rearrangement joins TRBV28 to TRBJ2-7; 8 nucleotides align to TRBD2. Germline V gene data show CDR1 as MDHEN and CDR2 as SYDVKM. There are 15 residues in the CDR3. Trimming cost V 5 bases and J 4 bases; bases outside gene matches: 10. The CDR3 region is CASSPTGAGGYEQYF. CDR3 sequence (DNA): TGTGCCAGCAGTCCCACCGGGGCGGGAGGTTACGAGCAGTACTTC.

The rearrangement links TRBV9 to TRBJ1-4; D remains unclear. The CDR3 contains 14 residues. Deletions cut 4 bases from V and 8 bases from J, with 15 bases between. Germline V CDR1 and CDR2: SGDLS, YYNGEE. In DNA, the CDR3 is TGTGCCAGCAGCTTCAGTGCAGTAGGGGAAAAACTGTTTTTT. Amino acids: CASSFSAVGEKLFF. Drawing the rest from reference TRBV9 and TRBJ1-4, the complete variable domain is DSGVTQTPKHLITATGQRVTLRCSPRSGDLSVYWYQQSLDQGLQFLIQYYNGEERAKGNILERFSAQQFPDLHSELNLSSLELGDSALYFCASSFSAVGEKLFFGSGTQLSVL.

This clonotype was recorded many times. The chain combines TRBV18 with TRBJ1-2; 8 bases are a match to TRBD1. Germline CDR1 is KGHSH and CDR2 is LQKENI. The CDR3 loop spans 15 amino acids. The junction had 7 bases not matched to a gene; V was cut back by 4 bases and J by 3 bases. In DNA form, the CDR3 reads TGTGCCAGCTCACAACAACAGGGGGTTGACTATGGCTACACCTTC. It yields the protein CASSQQQGVDYGYTF.

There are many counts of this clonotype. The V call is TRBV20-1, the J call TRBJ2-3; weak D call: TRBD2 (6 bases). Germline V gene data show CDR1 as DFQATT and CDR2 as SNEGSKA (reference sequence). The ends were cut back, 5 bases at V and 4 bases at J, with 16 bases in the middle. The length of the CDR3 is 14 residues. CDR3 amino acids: CSASPAEGPDTQYF. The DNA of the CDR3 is TGCAGTGCTTCACCGGCGGAGGGGCCAGATACGCAGTATTTT.

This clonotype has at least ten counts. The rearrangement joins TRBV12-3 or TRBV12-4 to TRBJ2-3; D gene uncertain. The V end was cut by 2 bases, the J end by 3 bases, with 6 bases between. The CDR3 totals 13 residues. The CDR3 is CASSLLTTDTQYF. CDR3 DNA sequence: TGTGCCAGCAGTTTATTGACGACAGATACGCAGTATTTT.

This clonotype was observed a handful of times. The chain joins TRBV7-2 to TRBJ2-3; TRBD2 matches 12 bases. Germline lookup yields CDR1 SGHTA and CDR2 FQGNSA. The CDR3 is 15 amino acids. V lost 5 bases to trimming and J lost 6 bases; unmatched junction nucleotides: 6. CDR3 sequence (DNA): TGTGCCAGCAGCATACTAGCGGGAGGTACGGATACGCAGTATTTT. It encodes CASSILAGGTDTQYF. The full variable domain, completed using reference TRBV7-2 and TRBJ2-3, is GAGVSQSPSNKVTEKGKDVELRCDPISGHTALYWYRQSLGQGLEFLIYFQGNSAPDKSGLPSDRFSAERTGGSVSTLTIQRTQQEDSAVYLCASSILAGGTDTQYFGPGTRLTVL.

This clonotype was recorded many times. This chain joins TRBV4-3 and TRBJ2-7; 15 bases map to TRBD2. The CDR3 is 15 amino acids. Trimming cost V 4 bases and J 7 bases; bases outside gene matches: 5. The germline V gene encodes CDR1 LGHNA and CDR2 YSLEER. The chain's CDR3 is CASSPGTSGRREQYF. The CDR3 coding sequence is TGCGCCAGCAGCCCGGGGACTAGCGGGAGGAGAGAGCAGTACTTC.

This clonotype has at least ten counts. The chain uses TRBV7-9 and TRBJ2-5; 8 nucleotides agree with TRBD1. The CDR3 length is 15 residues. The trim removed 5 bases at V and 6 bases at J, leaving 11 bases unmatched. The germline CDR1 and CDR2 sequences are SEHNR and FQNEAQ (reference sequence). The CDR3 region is CASSLTPDRAQTQYF. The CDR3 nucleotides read TGTGCCAGCAGCCTCACCCCGGACAGGGCTCAGACCCAGTACTTC.

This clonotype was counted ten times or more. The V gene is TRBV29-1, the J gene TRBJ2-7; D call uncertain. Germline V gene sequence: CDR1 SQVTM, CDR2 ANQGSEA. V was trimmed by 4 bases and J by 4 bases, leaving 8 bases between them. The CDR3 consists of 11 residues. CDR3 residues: CSVATVYEQYF. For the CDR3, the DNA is TGCAGCGTTGCTACCGTATACGAGCAGTACTTC.

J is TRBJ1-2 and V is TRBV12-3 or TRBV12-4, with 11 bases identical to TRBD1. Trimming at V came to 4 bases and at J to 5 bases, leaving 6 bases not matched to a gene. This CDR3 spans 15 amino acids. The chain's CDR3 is CASSYSGQGVYGYTF. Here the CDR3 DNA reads TGTGCCAGCAGTTACTCGGGACAGGGGGTATATGGCTACACCTTC.